Each of the 14 T cell receptor beta chains below was sequenced from the same sample in a study of blood T cell repertoires in COVID-19. The assay was immunoSEQ multiplex PCR, and TCRdb's table has in-frame clones only and misses some. The table lists under 300,000 clones, 91% of them singletons. The sequenced sample consisted of PBMCs or T cells enriched from blood (not recorded which). These receptors originate from a human donor in a cohort exposed to, infected with or recovered from COVID-19 (not recorded which). The donor label of this sample is uncertain.

This rearrangement joins TRBV30 to TRBJ1-1, with a weak D call TRBD1 (5 bases). V was clipped by 1 base and J by 1 base, with 10 bases between them. CDR1 GTSNPN and CDR2 SVGIG come from the germline V gene (reference sequence). The CDR3 sequence is 14 residues long. CDR3 region: CAWSASGANTEAFF. CDR3 DNA: TGTGCCTGGAGTGCTAGTGGGGCGAACACTGAAGCTTTCTTT.

This rearrangement joins TRBV24-1 to TRBJ2-3, with a weak D call TRBD2 (6 bases). CDR3 size: 14 residues. The germline CDR1 and CDR2 sequences are KGHDR and SFDVKD. Trimming shortened V by 9 bases and J by 0 bases, and 12 bases separated the two germline ends. This CDR3 reads CATRGSGSTDTQYF. CDR3 DNA sequence: TGTGCCACCCGTGGTAGCGGTAGCACAGATACGCAGTATTTT.

This chain joins TRBV3-1 (or the pseudogene TRBV3-2) and TRBJ2-7, with D perhaps TRBD2 (6 bases). Trimming pared 4 bases from V and 7 bases from J, leaving 11 bases between. Germline assignment: CDR1 LGHDT and CDR2 YNNKEL (reference sequence). The CDR3 length is 12 residues. The DNA of the CDR3 is TGTGCCAGCAGCCGCGGGGCGAAAGAGCAGTACTTC. Translating it yields CASSRGAKEQYF.

This chain uses TRBV28 with TRBJ1-1, with D hard to call. The CDR3 totals 13 residues. The V end was cut by 7 bases, the J end by 1 base, with 10 bases between. CDR1 is MDHEN, CDR2 SYDVKM, per germline. The CDR3 region has the DNA TGTGCCAGCATTCACGGAGGGAACACTGAAGCTTTCTTT. The encoded protein is CASIHGGNTEAFF. Full variable domain (missing parts from reference TRBV28 and TRBJ1-1): DVKVTQSSRYLVKRTGEKVFLECVQDMDHENMFWYRQDPGLGLRLIYFSYDVKMKEKGDIPEGYSVSREKKERFSLILESASTNQTSMYLCASIHGGNTEAFFGQGTRLTVV.

This clone was found a few times. This chain connects TRBV5-1 to TRBJ1-5, with a possible D match to TRBD1 (5 bases). Germline V CDR1 and CDR2: SGHRS, YFSETQ. CDR3 length: 15 amino acids. V dropped 0 bases and J dropped 6 bases, with 13 bases sitting between them. CDR3 region: CASSLAGGSVQPQHF. The CDR3 DNA reads as TGCGCCAGCAGCTTGGCCGGGGGATCGGTTCAGCCCCAGCATTTT.

This rearrangement joins TRBV20-1 to TRBJ2-1; a weak D match, TRBD2 (6 bases). Germline V gene lookup returns CDR1 DFQATT and CDR2 SNEGSKA (reference sequence). The length of the CDR3 is 13 residues. V was cut by 3 bases and J by 7 bases, with 13 bases left in between. The CDR3 reads CSASWGEVNEQFF. The CDR3 DNA is TGCAGTGCTAGTTGGGGGGAGGTGAATGAGCAGTTCTTC.

This chain connects TRBV19 to TRBJ1-6; D perhaps matches TRBD1 (6 bases). The CDR3 consists of 15 residues. Trimming took off 5 bases at V and 5 bases at J, with 13 bases between the two ends. Germline CDR1 and CDR2: LNHDA and SQIVND (reference sequence). In DNA, the CDR3 is TGTGCCAGTAGTCTATGGACAGATCATAATTCACCCCTCCACTTT. It is translated as CASSLWTDHNSPLHF.

This clone was recorded once. V usage is TRBV2 and J usage is TRBJ1-1; D call uncertain. The CDR3 runs to 13 residues. The V and J ends lost 4 bases and 4 bases respectively, with 10 bases between them. The germline CDR1 and CDR2 sequences are SNHLY and FYNNEI. The CDR3 nucleotides read TGTGCCAGCAGTGGTCAGGCGGGCACTGAAGCTTTCTTT. It encodes CASSGQAGTEAFF.

The chain is built from TRBV6-5 and TRBJ1-2; D ambiguous. The V end was cut by 2 bases, the J end by 5 bases, with 9 bases between. Germline-derived CDR1 and CDR2 are MNHEY and SVGAGI. CDR3 length: 13 residues. The CDR3 loop is CASSYGLVYGYTF. The DNA of the CDR3 is TGTGCCAGCAGTTACGGCCTGGTATATGGCTACACCTTC.

Here the CDR3 reads CASSPKLTGGRAFF. The CDR3 nucleotides are TGTGCCAGCAGCCCAAAGCTGACAGGGGGTCGGGCTTTCTTT. The chain combines TRBV7-2 with TRBJ1-1, with 9 bases lining up with TRBD1. CDR1 and CDR2 from the germline V gene are SGHTA and FQGNSA. The CDR3 spans 14 residues. The V gene end was trimmed by 5 bases and the J gene end by 11 bases; junction bases not matched to a gene: 12.

The genes are TRBV5-6 and TRBJ1-1; D may be TRBD1 (6 bases). V was shortened by 2 bases and J by 8 bases, with 13 bases between the two germline ends. The CDR3 consists of 13 residues. Germline-derived CDR1 and CDR2 are SGHDT and YYEEEE. In DNA form, the CDR3 reads TGTGCCAGCAGCTTAACAGGGATGGGAGAAGCTTTCTTT. This gives the protein CASSLTGMGEAFF.

The chain has TRBV7-3 and TRBJ2-5; D gene uncertain. The CDR3 length is 15 residues. CDR1 is SGHTA, CDR2 FQGTGA, per germline. Trimming pared 4 bases from V and 5 bases from J, leaving 17 bases between. The chain's CDR3 is CASSSYPGNVETQYF. CDR3 DNA: TGTGCCAGCAGCTCATATCCCGGTAACGTTGAGACCCAGTACTTC.

About this clone itself: Other DNA sequences in this specimen translate into the identical CDR3. V gene TRBV18 combines with J gene TRBJ1-1, with D perhaps TRBD1 (5 bases). The CDR3 contains 13 residues. Germline-derived CDR1 and CDR2 are KGHSH and LQKENI. V gave up 5 bases and J gave up 1 base, with 8 bases separating them. CDR3 nucleotide sequence: TGTGCCAGCTCAGCGACAGAGAACACTGAAGCTTTCTTT. It translates to CASSATENTEAFF.

The chain couples TRBV21-1 to TRBJ1-5. TRBV21-1 is a pseudogene. This CDR3 has 12 residues. The CDR3 reads CAAVPGVKPQHF. In nucleotides, the CDR3 is TGTGCCGCCGTCCCGGGGGTAAAACCCCAGCATTTT.